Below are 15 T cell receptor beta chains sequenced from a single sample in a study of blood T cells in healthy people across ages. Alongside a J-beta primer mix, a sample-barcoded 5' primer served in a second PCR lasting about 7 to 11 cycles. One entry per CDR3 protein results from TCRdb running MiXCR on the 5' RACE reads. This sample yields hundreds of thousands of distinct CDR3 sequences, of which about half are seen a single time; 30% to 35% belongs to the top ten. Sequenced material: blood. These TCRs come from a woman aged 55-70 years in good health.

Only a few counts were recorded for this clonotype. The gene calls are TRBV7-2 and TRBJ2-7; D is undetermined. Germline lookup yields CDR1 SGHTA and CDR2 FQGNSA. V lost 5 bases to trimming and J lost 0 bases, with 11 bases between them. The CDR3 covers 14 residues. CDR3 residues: CASSPTQASYEQYF. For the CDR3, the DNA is TGTGCCAGCAGCCCAACTCAAGCCTCCTACGAGCAGTACTTC.

CDR3 sequence (DNA): TGCAGTACTAAACTAGCGGGAGTCCCAGGGGGCGAGCAGTACTTC. Protein sequence: CSTKLAGVPGGEQYF. The chain employs TRBV20-1 and TRBJ2-5, with TRBD2 matching 11 bases. The J call is uncertain, as TRBJ2-7 better fits the DNA end. The CDR3 consists of 15 residues. Germline V gene sequence: CDR1 DFQATT, CDR2 SNEGSKA (reference sequence).

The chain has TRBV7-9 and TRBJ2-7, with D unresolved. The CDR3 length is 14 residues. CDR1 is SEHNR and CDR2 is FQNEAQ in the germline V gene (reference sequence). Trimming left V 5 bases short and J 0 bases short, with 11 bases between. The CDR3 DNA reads TGTGCCAGCAGCGCTAGTCTAGACTCCTACGAGCAGTACTTC. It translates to CASSASLDSYEQYF.

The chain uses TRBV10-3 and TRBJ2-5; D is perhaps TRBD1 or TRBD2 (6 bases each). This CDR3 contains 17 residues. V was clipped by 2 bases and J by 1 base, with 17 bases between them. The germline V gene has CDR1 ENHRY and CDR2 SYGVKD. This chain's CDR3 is CAISEGPSGGLQETQYF. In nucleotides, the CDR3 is TGTGCCATCAGTGAGGGCCCCAGTGGGGGGCTCCAAGAGACCCAGTACTTC.

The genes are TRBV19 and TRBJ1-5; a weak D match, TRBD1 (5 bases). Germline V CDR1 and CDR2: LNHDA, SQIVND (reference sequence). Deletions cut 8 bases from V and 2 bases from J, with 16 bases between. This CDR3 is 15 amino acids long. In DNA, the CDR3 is TGTGCCAGTGGACGGGGCCCGGGCGGCAATCAGCCCCAGCATTTT. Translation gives CASGRGPGGNQPQHF.

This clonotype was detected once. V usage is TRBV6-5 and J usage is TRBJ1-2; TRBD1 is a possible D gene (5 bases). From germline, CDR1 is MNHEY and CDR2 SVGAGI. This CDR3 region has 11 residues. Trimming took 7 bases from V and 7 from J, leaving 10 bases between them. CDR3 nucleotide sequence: TGTGCCAGCATCTCCGGGGGTGGCTACACCTTC. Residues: CASISGGGYTF.

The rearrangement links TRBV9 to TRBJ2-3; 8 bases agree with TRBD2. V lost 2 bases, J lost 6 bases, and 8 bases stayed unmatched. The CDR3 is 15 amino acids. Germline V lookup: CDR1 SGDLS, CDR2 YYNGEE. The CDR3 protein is CASSVSGVDTDTQYF. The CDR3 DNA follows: TGTGCCAGCAGCGTTAGCGGGGTTGACACGGATACGCAGTATTTT.

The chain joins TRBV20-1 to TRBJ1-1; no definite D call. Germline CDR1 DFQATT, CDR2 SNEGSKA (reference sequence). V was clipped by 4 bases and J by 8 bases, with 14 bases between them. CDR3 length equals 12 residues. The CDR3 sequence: CSAIWEHQEAFF. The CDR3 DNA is TGCAGTGCTATTTGGGAGCATCAAGAAGCTTTCTTT.

Here the CDR3 DNA reads TGCAGCGTTGAAGATCGGAGCGGAACCTTAAATGAAAAACTGTTTTTT. Translated: CSVEDRSGTLNEKLFF. The chain employs TRBV29-1 and TRBJ1-4; D unclear. The CDR3 totals 16 residues. Trimming removed 0 bases from V and 5 bases from J, with 16 bases in between. Looked up from germline, CDR1 is SQVTM and CDR2 is ANQGSEA.

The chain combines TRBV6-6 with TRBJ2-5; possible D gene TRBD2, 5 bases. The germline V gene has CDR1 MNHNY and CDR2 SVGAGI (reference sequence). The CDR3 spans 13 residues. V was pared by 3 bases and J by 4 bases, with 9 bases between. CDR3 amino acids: CASSYSEGETQYF. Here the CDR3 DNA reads TGTGCCAGCAGTTATAGTGAGGGAGAGACCCAGTACTTC.

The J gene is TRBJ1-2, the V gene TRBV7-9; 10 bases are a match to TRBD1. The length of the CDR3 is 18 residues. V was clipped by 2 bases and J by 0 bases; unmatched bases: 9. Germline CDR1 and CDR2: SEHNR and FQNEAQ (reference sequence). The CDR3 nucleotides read TGTGCCAGCAGCTTACAGGGGACAGGGGCCGCAACTAACTATGGCTACACCTTC. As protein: CASSLQGTGAATNYGYTF.

The CDR3 loop is CASSQRTTSGSGDEQFF. CDR3 nucleotide sequence: TGCGCCAGCAGCCAACGTACTACTAGCGGGAGTGGAGATGAGCAGTTCTTC. This chain connects TRBV4-3 to TRBJ2-1; 11 bases match TRBD2. This CDR3 has 17 residues. From germline, CDR1 is LGHNA and CDR2 YSLEER. The V segment lost 2 bases and the J segment 8 bases; nucleotides outside the gene matches: 11.

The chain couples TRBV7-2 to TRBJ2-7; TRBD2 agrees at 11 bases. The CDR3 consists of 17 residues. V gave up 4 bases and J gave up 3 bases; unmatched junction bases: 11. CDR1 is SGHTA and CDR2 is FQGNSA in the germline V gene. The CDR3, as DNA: TGTGCCAGCAGCTCGCCGTTAGCGGGAGGGTCCTACTACGAGCAGTACTTC. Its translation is CASSSPLAGGSYYEQYF.

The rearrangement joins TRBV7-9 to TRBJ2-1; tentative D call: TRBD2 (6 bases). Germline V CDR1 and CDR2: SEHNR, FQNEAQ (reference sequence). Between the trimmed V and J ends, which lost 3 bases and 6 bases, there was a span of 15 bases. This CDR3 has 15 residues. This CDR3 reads CASSFGGKSANEQFF. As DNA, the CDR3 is TGTGCCAGCAGCTTTGGGGGGAAATCTGCCAATGAGCAGTTCTTC.

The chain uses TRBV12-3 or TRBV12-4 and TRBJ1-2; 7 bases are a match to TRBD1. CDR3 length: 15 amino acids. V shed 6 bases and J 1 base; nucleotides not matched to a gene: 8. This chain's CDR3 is CASSPGTAHNYGYTF. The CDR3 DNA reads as TGTGCCAGCAGCCCCGGGACAGCCCATAACTATGGCTACACCTTC.